Below, 25 T cell receptor beta chains from the same sample are listed, as sequenced in a study of cytomegalovirus exposure and HLA in healthy donors (dated by TCRdb to 2016 to 2017). The library was prepared using the immunoSEQ multiplex PCR assay. The multiplex PCR relied on a mix of 60 forward primers for TCR Vbeta segments and 13 reverse primers for TCR Jbeta segments. The table was pulled from immuneACCESS by TCRdb, which kept in-frame rearrangements only. Such tables lose some clones; where checked, under half of the loss comes from unresolved V genes, and the rest has no known cause. This specimen's table enumerates over 100,000 clones. 6.5% to 7% of the sample belongs to the ten largest clones. The sequenced sample was PBMCs. The receptors derive from a man aged 40-49 years in good health and CMV-seropositive.

The chain has TRBV20-1 and TRBJ2-7; 8 bases align to TRBD1. The CDR3 loop spans 11 amino acids. The germline V gene encodes CDR1 DFQATT and CDR2 SNEGSKA (reference sequence). V shed 5 bases, J shed 11 bases, and the junction held 8 bases outside the gene matches. CDR3: CSAWAAGGKYF. DNA of the CDR3: TGCAGTGCTTGGGCGGCAGGGGGCAAGTACTTC.

Concerning this clone itself: Germline and junction disagree at one end, which may indicate a read error. The chain joins TRBV19 to TRBJ2-2; D is uncertain. The CDR3 is made up of 13 amino acids. The V gene's germline CDR1 is LNHDA and CDR2 SQIVND (reference sequence). The CDR3 loop reads CTSSLHTAGELFF. Written as DNA, the CDR3 is TGTACCAGTAGCCTCCACACAGCCGGGGAGCTGTTTTTT.

The gene calls are TRBV28 and TRBJ1-2; D is perhaps TRBD1 (5 bases). Germline V gene lookup returns CDR1 MDHEN and CDR2 SYDVKM. Deletions cut 3 bases from V and 4 bases from J, with 12 bases between. The CDR3 spans 14 residues. The CDR3 DNA reads TGTGCCAGCAGTTTTTTGGGGCTTTCCTATGGCTACACCTTC. Protein product: CASSFLGLSYGYTF.

A word on this clone: This same CDR3 is encoded by further DNA sequences in the sample. The chain recombines TRBV27 with TRBJ1-2; D is perhaps TRBD1 (6 bases). V gave up 6 bases and J gave up 2 bases, with 16 bases separating them. Germline V gene sequence: CDR1 MNHEY, CDR2 SMNVEV (reference sequence). This CDR3 region has 15 residues. The CDR3 bases are TGTGCCAGCAGCCTAAGGCTGCAGGGGAACTATGGCTACACCTTC. Translating gives CASSLRLQGNYGYTF.

V is TRBV10-3 and J is TRBJ2-1; 8 positions agree with TRBD2. The CDR3 runs 13 residues. The germline V gene encodes CDR1 ENHRY and CDR2 SYGVKD. V shed 4 bases and J 7 bases; nucleotides not matched to a gene: 3. In DNA form, the CDR3 reads TGTGCCATCAGTGCGGGACTAGTTAATGAGCAGTTCTTC. This codes for CAISAGLVNEQFF.

The chain has TRBV7-2 and TRBJ2-7; D unresolved. V was trimmed by 0 bases and J by 3 bases, leaving 9 bases between them. Per germline, CDR1 SGHTA and CDR2 FQGNSA. This CDR3 is built from 14 residues. For the CDR3, the DNA is TGTGCCAGCAGCTTAGCGGGCAGGAACTACGAGCAGTACTTC. Translated, it gives CASSLAGRNYEQYF.

This chain uses TRBV6-1 with TRBJ1-5; 8 bases agree with TRBD1. The ends lost 9 bases at V and 7 bases at J; junction bases unmatched: 11. Germline V CDR1 and CDR2: MNHNS, SASEGT. CDR3 length: 14 residues. The CDR3 region is CASEGGRGPQPQHF. In DNA, the CDR3 is TGTGCCAGTGAGGGGGGCAGGGGGCCCCAGCCCCAGCATTTT.

The rearrangement joins TRBV10-2 to TRBJ1-1, with D perhaps TRBD1 (5 bases). This CDR3 is 11 amino acids long. V lost 6 bases to trimming and J lost 6 bases, with 8 bases between them. Germline assignment: CDR1 WSHSY and CDR2 SAAADI. The CDR3, as DNA: TGCGCCAGCAGCTCGACAGCTGAAGCTTTCTTT. This codes for CASSSTAEAFF.

V usage is TRBV30 and J usage is TRBJ2-5; D is unclear. This CDR3 region has 11 residues. V was trimmed by 5 bases and J by 5 bases, leaving 9 bases between them. Germline V CDR1 and CDR2: GTSNPN, SVGIG (reference sequence). The CDR3 loop reads CAWEKTETQYF. The CDR3 DNA reads TGTGCCTGGGAGAAAACGGAGACCCAGTACTTC.

The J gene is TRBJ2-7, the V gene TRBV5-4; D possibly corresponds to TRBD1 (6 bases). Trimming stripped 5 bases from V and 3 bases from J, with 9 bases between. The CDR3 totals 12 residues. Germline V gene data show CDR1 as SGHNT and CDR2 as YYREEE (reference sequence). The CDR3 sequence is CASSGGHYEQYF. In DNA form, the CDR3 reads TGTGCCAGCAGTGGGGGCCACTACGAGCAGTACTTC.

The CDR3 DNA reads TGTGCCAGCAGCCGCGAGGAGGTCTATGGCTACACCTTC. It specifies CASSREEVYGYTF. V and J are TRBV5-4 and TRBJ1-2; D unclear. This CDR3 has 13 amino acids. Per germline, CDR1 SGHNT and CDR2 YYREEE (reference sequence). Trimming removed 4 bases at V and 4 bases at J, with 11 bases between.

The gene calls are TRBV18 and TRBJ2-7; D is perhaps TRBD2 (5 bases). The V end lost 4 bases, the J end lost 2 bases, and 15 bases lay between the germline ends. Germline-derived CDR1 and CDR2 are KGHSH and LQKENI. The CDR3 has 15 residues. CDR3 in amino acids: CASSQAAEETYEQYF. The CDR3 DNA reads TGTGCCAGCTCACAGGCCGCGGAGGAGACCTACGAGCAGTACTTC. Full variable domain (rest looked up from reference TRBV18 and TRBJ2-7): NAGVMQNPRHLVRRRGQEARLRCSPMKGHSHVYWYRQLPEEGLKFMVYLQKENIIDESGMPKERFSAEFPKEGPSILRIQQVVRGDSAAYFCASSQAAEETYEQYFGPGTRLTVT.

The chain recombines TRBV27 with TRBJ2-2, with D possibly being TRBD2 (6 bases). The germline gives CDR1 MNHEY, CDR2 SMNVEV (reference sequence). The V gene lost 5 bases and the J gene lost 2 bases, with 15 bases spanning the gap. CDR3 length: 16 residues. CDR3 loop: CASSITGTSNTGELFF. The CDR3 nucleotides are TGTGCCAGCAGTATAACCGGGACTTCAAACACCGGGGAGCTGTTTTTT.

V is TRBV4-1 and J is TRBJ2-1; tentative D call: TRBD1 (5 bases). Trimming took 0 bases from V and 5 from J, leaving 14 bases between them. In germline, CDR1 is MGHRA, CDR2 YSYEKL. This CDR3 is built from 16 residues. The CDR3 nucleotides are TGCGCCAGCAGCCAAGAATTACTCAGGGCGGACAATGAGCAGTTCTTC. Protein sequence: CASSQELLRADNEQFF.

The rearrangement links TRBV18 to TRBJ1-5, with 8 bases fitting TRBD1. V shed 3 bases and J 5 bases; nucleotides not matched to a gene: 3. Looked up from germline, CDR1 is KGHSH and CDR2 is LQKENI. This CDR3 spans 14 amino acids. The CDR3 region has the DNA TGTGCCAGCTCACCGACAGGGGCTTATCAGCCCCAGCATTTT. Its protein product is CASSPTGAYQPQHF.

The V gene is TRBV6-1, the J gene TRBJ2-7; 7 bases fit TRBD2. The CDR3 contains 13 residues. V shed 2 bases and J 3 bases; nucleotides not matched to a gene: 1. CDR1 and CDR2 from the germline V gene are MNHNS and SASEGT. CDR3 amino acids: CASSERGSYEQYF. CDR3 sequence (DNA): TGTGCCAGCAGTGAACGCGGGAGCTACGAGCAGTACTTC.

The rearrangement joins TRBV6-6 to TRBJ1-5; D might be TRBD1 (5 bases). The V end lost 8 bases, the J end lost 2 bases, and 19 bases lay between the germline ends. In germline, CDR1 is MNHNY, CDR2 SVGAGI (reference sequence). This CDR3 spans 16 amino acids. The DNA for the CDR3 is TGTGCCAGCTGCATTACGGGGGTAAATGGCAATCAGCCCCAGCATTTT. Translating it yields CASCITGVNGNQPQHF.

This chain connects TRBV5-1 to TRBJ2-7, with a possible D match to TRBD1 (5 bases). The V gene's germline CDR1 is SGHRS and CDR2 YFSETQ. This CDR3 contains 14 residues. V lost 4 bases to trimming and J lost 0 bases, with 11 bases between them. CDR3 DNA: TGCGCCAGCAGCGGGGCAGCCAGCTCCTACGAGCAGTACTTC. Protein: CASSGAASSYEQYF.

This rearrangement joins TRBV5-1 to TRBJ1-1; D perhaps matches TRBD1 (6 bases). CDR1 is SGHRS, CDR2 YFSETQ, per germline. The CDR3 is 14 amino acids. Trimming took off 3 bases at V and 7 bases at J, with 16 bases between the two ends. CDR3 in amino acids: CASSSDHLTGEAFF. As DNA, the CDR3 is TGCGCCAGCAGCTCCGACCACTTGACAGGTGAAGCTTTCTTT.

The rearrangement links TRBV2 to TRBJ2-1, with 9 bases that match TRBD2. V dropped 3 bases and J dropped 0; count of bases not matched to a gene: 6. CDR3 length: 17 residues. Germline V CDR1 and CDR2: SNHLY, FYNNEI. For the CDR3, the DNA is TGTGCCAGCAGTGAGTGGGGCGGGAGGGGCTCCTACAATGAGCAGTTCTTC. Translated, it gives CASSEWGGRGSYNEQFF.

This sequence joins TRBV27 and TRBJ1-5; the D gene is possibly TRBD1 (6 bases). The germline gives CDR1 MNHEY, CDR2 SMNVEV (reference sequence). CDR3 length equals 15 residues. V lost 3 bases to trimming and J lost 1 base, with 10 bases between them. The CDR3 sequence is CASSFTRGSNQPQHF. CDR3 sequence (DNA): TGTGCCAGCAGTTTTACCAGGGGCAGCAATCAGCCCCAGCATTTT.

This chain's CDR3 is CASWPGSGSTEAFF. The CDR3 DNA is TGTGCCAGCTGGCCGGGTTCTGGGTCCACTGAAGCTTTCTTT. The rearrangement joins TRBV27 to TRBJ1-1; D not resolved. The V gene's germline CDR1 is MNHEY and CDR2 SMNVEV (reference sequence). V lost 8 bases and J 4 bases, leaving 17 bases between the germline ends. The CDR3 is made up of 14 amino acids.

The chain links TRBV5-1 to TRBJ2-2; the match to TRBD2 covers 7 bases. The V and J ends lost 8 bases and 7 bases, in that order; junction bases with no gene match: 14. The CDR3 spans 15 residues. The germline CDR1 and CDR2 sequences are SGHRS and YFSETQ. CDR3 loop: CASLDGAGRNGELFF. CDR3 sequence (DNA): TGCGCCAGTCTCGACGGAGCGGGGAGGAACGGGGAGCTGTTTTTT.

The rearrangement joins TRBV14 to TRBJ2-7; 11 nucleotides align to TRBD1. V dropped 2 bases and J dropped 1; count of bases not matched to a gene: 10. Germline V lookup: CDR1 SGHDN, CDR2 FVKESK. CDR3 size: 18 residues. The CDR3 DNA sequence: TGTGCCAGCAGCCAAACCATCGGAGGGACAGGGGGTTCCTACGAGCAGTACTTC. Translating gives CASSQTIGGTGGSYEQYF.

The V gene is TRBV7-6, the J gene TRBJ1-1; D ambiguous. The V end lost 4 bases, the J end lost 3 bases, and 15 bases lay between the germline ends. The germline gives CDR1 SGHVS, CDR2 FNYEAQ. CDR3 size: 15 residues. The CDR3 reads CASSSVVAGYTEAFF. CDR3 nucleotide sequence: TGTGCCAGCAGCTCAGTCGTGGCAGGTTACACTGAAGCTTTCTTT.